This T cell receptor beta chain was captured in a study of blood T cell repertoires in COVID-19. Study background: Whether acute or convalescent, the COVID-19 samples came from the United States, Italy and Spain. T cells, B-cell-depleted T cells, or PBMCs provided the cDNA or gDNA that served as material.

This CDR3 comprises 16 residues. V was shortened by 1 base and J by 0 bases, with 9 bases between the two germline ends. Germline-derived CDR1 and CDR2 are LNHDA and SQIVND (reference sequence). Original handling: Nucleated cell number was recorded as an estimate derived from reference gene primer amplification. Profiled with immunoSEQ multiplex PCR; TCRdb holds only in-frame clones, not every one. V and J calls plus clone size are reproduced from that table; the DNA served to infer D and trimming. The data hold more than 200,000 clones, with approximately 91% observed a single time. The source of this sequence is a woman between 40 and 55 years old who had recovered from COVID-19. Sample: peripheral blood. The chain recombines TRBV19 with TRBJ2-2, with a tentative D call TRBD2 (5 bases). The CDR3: CASSIGGWANTGELFF. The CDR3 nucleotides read TGTGCCAGTAGTATAGGAGGGTGGGCGAACACCGGGGAGCTGTTTTTT. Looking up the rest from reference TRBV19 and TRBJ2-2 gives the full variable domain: DGGITQSPKYLFRKEGQNVTLSCEQNLNHDAMYWYRQDPGQGLRLIYYSQIVNDFQKGDIAEGYSVSREKKESFPLTVTSAQKNPTAFYLCASSIGGWANTGELFFGEGSRLTVL.